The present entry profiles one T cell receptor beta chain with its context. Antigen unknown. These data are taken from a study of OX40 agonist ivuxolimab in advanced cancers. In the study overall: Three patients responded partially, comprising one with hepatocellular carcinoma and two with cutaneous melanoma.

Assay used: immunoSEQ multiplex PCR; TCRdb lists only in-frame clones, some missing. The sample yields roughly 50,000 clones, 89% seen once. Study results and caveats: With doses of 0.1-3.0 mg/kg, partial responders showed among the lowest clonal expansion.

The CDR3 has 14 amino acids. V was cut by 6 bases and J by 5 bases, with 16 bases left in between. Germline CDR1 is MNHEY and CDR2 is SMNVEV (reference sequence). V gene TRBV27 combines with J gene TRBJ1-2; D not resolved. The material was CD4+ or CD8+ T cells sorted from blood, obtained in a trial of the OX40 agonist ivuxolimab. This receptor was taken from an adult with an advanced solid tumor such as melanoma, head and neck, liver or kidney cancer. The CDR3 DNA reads TGTGCCAGCAGGCCCTCGGGTGGCGGGTATGGCTACACCTTC. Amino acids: CASRPSGGGYGYTF.